This TCR beta chain derives from a study of blood T cell repertoires in COVID-19 (TCRdb year 2020). A note on the overall study: Samples from collaborators originated in the United States, Italy and Spain and spanned both the acute and convalescent phases of COVID-19. The prospective study material was composed of cDNA or gDNA derived from T cells, B-cell-depleted T cells, or PBMCs. Subjects who had been exposed to COVID-19, were actively infected with it, or had recovered from it provided the deeply sampled blood TCRbeta repertoires that made up the dataset. A freely available public database, intended as a resource for researchers studying the immune response to SARS-CoV-2, is where the repertoires were released. Samples came from the ongoing ImmuneRACE study (first 160 participants) plus 1,254 subjects from 6 global collaborators. A de-identified subject ID, COVID-19 status, age in years and sex were almost always included in the sample metadata. Where available, HLA class I and class II types were obtained from metadata supplied by the sample provider rather than from assay-based typing. The investigation overall reported the following: The amount of clinical and demographic metadata varied by source and participant and was provided uncurated.

The immunoSEQ Assay, a bias-controlled multiplex PCR, was used to amplify TCRbeta CDR3 regions from genomic DNA. In the authors' own workflow: Nucleated cell counts per sample were estimated from amplification of reference gene primers within the assay. To quantify the absolute abundance of each unique TCRbeta CDR3 rearrangement, sequence reads were collapsed and filtered. For each sample, productive Simpson clonality was calculated by taking the square root of Simpson's diversity index across productive rearrangements. The clones in this table, taken by TCRdb from immuneACCESS, are in-frame only. Not every clone is retained; where verified, under half of the shortfall comes from an unresolved V gene, and the cause of the rest is unknown. The V and J calls and the clone size are those of that table, but D and trimming were determined from the DNA. This sample has tens of thousands of clones in its table, and approximately 90% of those were observed once. The top ten constitute roughly 1.4% of the sample.

Regarding this clone: The antigen this receptor binds is unknown. The record has no base qualities; no much larger clone is one base away.

The germline V gene yields MNHEY for CDR1 and SVGEGT for CDR2. The CDR3 has 14 amino acids, counting the end cysteine and phenylalanine. The sequence is cut down to CDR3 DNA, 42 bases in frame from base 1. The V and J ends are trimmed by 5 bases and 2 bases, leaving 11 bases between them. Each collaborating institution followed its own protocols to collect whole blood in K2EDTA tubes. For TCRbeta analysis, collaborators shipped samples as frozen whole blood, isolated PBMCs, or DNA extracted from either of those sample types. The sequence was collected from a man aged 55-75 years with acute or convalescent COVID-19. Source material: peripheral blood. This chain joins TRBV6-2 or TRBV6-3 to TRBJ2-3; matching of 5 bases hints at TRBD2 as the D gene. The nucleotide sequence is TGTGCCAGCAGTCGCTCGGGAAACACAGATACGCAGTATTTT. Its translation reads: CASSRSGNTDTQYF.